This T cell receptor (beta chain) was retrieved from a study of T-cell reconstitution after alpha-beta-depleted transplantation in children. Preparing the TCRbeta library involved the use of unique molecular identifiers. In TCRdb, the PCR reads were re-called with MiXCR into one record per CDR3 protein. The sample lists around 580,000 distinct CDR3 sequences, roughly 23% occurring once. This clonotype has more than one count but fewer than ten. Its antigen is not known. Germline V lookup: CDR1 MNHEY, CDR2 SMNVEV (reference sequence). The CDR3 has 16 amino acids. The V segment lost 2 bases and the J segment 1 base; nucleotides outside the gene matches: 6. Broader study findings: There were reportedly several hundred expanded graft clones from which alpha-beta T cells came about two months after transplant. When one year had passed after transplant, most T-cell counts and diversity came from newly produced T cells. The origin of high day-60 TCRbeta diversity in some patients lay in surviving recipient T cells and thymic progenitors.

The rearrangement joins TRBV27 to TRBJ2-7, with TRBD2 matching over 9 bases. Here the sequenced sample was PBMCs, mostly from graft donor cells, taken 360 days after TCRalphabeta/CD19-depleted stem cell transplant. This sequence originates from a boy under two years old who had a stem cell transplant for acute myeloid leukemia, so the T cells may come from the graft donor. The CDR3 bases are TGTGCCAGCAGTTTACAGCCGCTAGCGGGGTCCTACGAGCAGTACTTC. Translating it yields CASSLQPLAGSYEQYF.